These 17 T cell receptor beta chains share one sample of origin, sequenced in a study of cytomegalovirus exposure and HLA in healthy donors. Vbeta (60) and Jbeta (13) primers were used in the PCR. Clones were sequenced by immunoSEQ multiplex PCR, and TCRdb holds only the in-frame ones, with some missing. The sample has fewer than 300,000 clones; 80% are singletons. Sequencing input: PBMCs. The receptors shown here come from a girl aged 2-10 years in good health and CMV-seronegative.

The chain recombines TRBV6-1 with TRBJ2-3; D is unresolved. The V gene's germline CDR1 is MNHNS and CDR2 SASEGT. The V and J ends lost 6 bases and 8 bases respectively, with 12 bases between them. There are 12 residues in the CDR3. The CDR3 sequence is CASRQVGGTQYF. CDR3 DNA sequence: TGTGCCAGCAGGCAGGTGGGTGGTACGCAGTATTTT.

The CDR3 nucleotides are TGTGCCAGCAGCTTAGTTGCTAGCGGGAGTTCGTCCTACAATGAGCAGTTCTTC. This translates into CASSLVASGSSSYNEQFF. The V gene is TRBV11-1, the J gene TRBJ2-1, with TRBD2 identical over 10 bases. V shed 1 base and J 1 base; nucleotides not matched to a gene: 7. The CDR3 has 18 amino acids. Germline lookup yields CDR1 SGHAT and CDR2 FQDESV (reference sequence).

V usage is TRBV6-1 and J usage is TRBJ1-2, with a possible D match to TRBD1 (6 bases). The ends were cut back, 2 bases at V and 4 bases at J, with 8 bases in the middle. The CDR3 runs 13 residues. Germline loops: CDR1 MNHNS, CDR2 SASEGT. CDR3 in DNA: TGTGCCAGCAGTGAATCGGACAGCTATGGCTACACCTTC. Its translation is CASSESDSYGYTF.

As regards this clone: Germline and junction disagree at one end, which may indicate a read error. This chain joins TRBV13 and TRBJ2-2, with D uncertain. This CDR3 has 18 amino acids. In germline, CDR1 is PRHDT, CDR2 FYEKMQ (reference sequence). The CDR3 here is CTSSCRRLTKTNTGELFF. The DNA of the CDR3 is TGTACCAGCAGCTGCCGCCGACTTACTAAGACGAACACCGGGGAGCTGTTTTTT.

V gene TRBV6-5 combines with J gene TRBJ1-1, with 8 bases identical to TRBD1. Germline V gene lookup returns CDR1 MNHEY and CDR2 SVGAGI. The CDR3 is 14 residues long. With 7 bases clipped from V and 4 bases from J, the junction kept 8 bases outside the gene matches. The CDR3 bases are TGTGCCAGCATGACAGGGGATAAGGTCACTGAAGCTTTCTTT. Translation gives CASMTGDKVTEAFF.

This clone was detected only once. The CDR3 DNA reads as TGCGCCAGCAGCTTGGATCGTCGGAGCGGGGCAGATACGCAGTATTTT. It codes for CASSLDRRSGADTQYF. The V gene is TRBV5-1, the J gene TRBJ2-3, with 7 nucleotides matching TRBD2. With 0 bases clipped from V and 4 bases from J, the junction kept 8 bases outside the gene matches. From germline, CDR1 is SGHRS and CDR2 YFSETQ. The CDR3 sequence is 16 residues long.

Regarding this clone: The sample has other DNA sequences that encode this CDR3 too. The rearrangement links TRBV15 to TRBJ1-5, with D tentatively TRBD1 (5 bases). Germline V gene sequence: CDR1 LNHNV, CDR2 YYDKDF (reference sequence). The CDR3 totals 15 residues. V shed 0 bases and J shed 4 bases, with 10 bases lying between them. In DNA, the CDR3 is TGTGCCACCAGCAGAGATCTGGGGGGAAATCAGCCCCAGCATTTT. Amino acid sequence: CATSRDLGGNQPQHF.

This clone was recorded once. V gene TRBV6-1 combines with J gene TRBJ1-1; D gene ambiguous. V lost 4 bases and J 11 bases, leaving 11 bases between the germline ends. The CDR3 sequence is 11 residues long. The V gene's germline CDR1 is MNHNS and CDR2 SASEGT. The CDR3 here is CASSANGSAFF. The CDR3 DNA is TGTGCCAGCAGTGCTAATGGTTCCGCTTTCTTT.

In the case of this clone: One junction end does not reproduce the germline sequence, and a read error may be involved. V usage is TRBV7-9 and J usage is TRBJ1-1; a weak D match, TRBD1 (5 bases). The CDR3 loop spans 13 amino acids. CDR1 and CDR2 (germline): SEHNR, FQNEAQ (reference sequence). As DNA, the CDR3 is TGTTCCAGCAGCTTAGACAGCCTCCTTGAAGCTTTCTTT. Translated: CSSSLDSLLEAFF.

The CDR3 reads CASSPGLGSQIRELFF. The CDR3 DNA sequence: TGTGCCAGCAGCCCGGGACTAGGGAGTCAAATCAGGGAGCTGTTTTTT. The rearrangement joins TRBV5-6 to TRBJ2-2; 8 bases fit TRBD2. The germline V gene has CDR1 SGHDT and CDR2 YYEEEE. This CDR3 comprises 16 residues. V dropped 4 bases and J dropped 9; count of bases not matched to a gene: 14. The whole variable domain, remainder taken from reference TRBV5-6 and TRBJ2-2, is DAGVTQSPTHLIKTRGQQVTLRCSPKSGHDTVSWYQQALGQGPQFIFQYYEEEERQRGNFPDRFSGHQFPNYSSELNVNALLLGDSALYLCASSPGLGSQIRELFFGEGSRLTVL.

The CDR3 nucleotides are TGTGCCAGCAGTTTATTGGGACAGGGGCGCAATCAGCCCCAGCATTTT. Amino acids: CASSLLGQGRNQPQHF. V is TRBV27 and J is TRBJ1-5, with 10 bases aligning to TRBD1. CDR1 and CDR2 from the germline V gene are MNHEY and SMNVEV (reference sequence). CDR3 length: 16 residues. The J segment lost 2 bases and the V segment lost 1 base, leaving 2 bases of the junction unmatched.

In nucleotides, the CDR3 is TGTGCCAGCAGTTTAAGGGCTAAGCGGGAGGGCTACGAGCAGTACTTC. Translated, it gives CASSLRAKREGYEQYF. This chain connects TRBV27 to TRBJ2-7; 10 bases line up with TRBD2. Germline lookup yields CDR1 MNHEY and CDR2 SMNVEV (reference sequence). Trimming took 2 bases from V and 3 from J; bases not matched to a gene: 7. This CDR3 is built from 16 residues.

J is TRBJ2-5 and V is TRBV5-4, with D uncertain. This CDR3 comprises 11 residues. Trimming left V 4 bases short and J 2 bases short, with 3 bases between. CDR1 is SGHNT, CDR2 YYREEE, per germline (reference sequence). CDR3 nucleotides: TGTGCCAGCAGCCCACAAGAGACCCAGTACTTC. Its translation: CASSPQETQYF.

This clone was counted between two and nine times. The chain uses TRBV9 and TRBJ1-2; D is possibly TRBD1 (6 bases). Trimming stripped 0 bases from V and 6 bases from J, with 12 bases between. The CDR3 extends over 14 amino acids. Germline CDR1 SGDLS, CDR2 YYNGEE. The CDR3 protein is CASSVATGLNGYTF. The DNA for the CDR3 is TGTGCCAGCAGCGTAGCCACAGGGTTGAATGGCTACACCTTC.

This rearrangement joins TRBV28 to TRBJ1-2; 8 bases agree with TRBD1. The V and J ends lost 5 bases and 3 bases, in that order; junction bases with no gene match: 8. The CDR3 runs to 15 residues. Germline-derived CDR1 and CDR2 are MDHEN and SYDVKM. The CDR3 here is CASSKTGVVDYGYTF. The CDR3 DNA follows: TGTGCCAGCAGTAAGACAGGGGTGGTCGACTATGGCTACACCTTC.

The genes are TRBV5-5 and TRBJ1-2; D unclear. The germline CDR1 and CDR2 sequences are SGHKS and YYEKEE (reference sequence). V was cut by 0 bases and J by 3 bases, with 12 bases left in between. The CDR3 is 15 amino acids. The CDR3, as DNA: TGTGCCAGCAGCTTGGAACTGATATCCCACTATGGCTACACCTTC. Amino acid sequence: CASSLELISHYGYTF.

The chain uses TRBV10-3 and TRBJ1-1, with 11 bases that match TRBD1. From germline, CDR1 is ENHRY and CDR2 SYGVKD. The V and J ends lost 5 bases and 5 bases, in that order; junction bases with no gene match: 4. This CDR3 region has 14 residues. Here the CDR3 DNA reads TGTGCCATCAGTCCCGGGGACAGGGGGACTGAAGCTTTCTTT. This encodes CAISPGDRGTEAFF.